This T cell receptor (beta chain) was identified in a study of shared clonotypes between healthy human individuals. Overall study context: Donors were a couple of women and a few men aged 18 to 49.

Study-level findings and limits: Rarefaction gave evidence that sorted-subset sequencing remained incomplete despite large depth. Compared with clonotypes that all four donors shared, non-shared clonotypes had lower generation probabilities.

Concerning this clone: Its antigen is currently unknown.

Per the germline V gene, CDR1 is ENHRY and CDR2 is SYGVKD. V lost 7 bases and J lost 0, with 7 bases in between. The CDR3 length is 13 residues. CD45RO negativity and positive selection for CCR7 defined naive CD8 cells, a population that excluded terminally differentiated effector memory CD45RA+ cells. Using immunoSEQ multiplex PCR, the repertoire was profiled, and TCRdb retains in-frame clones only, with some absent. The data show around 1,900,000 clones, roughly 95% seen once. The genes are TRBV10-3 and TRBJ1-3; D gene ambiguous. The clonotype originates from a man aged 18 to 30 in good health. Some clones in this sample may be carry-over from other donors' samples. The source material was naive CD8+ T cells from PBMCs. The CDR3 DNA follows: TGTGCCATCATTCCTTACTCTGGAAACACCATATATTTT. It encodes CAIIPYSGNTIYF.